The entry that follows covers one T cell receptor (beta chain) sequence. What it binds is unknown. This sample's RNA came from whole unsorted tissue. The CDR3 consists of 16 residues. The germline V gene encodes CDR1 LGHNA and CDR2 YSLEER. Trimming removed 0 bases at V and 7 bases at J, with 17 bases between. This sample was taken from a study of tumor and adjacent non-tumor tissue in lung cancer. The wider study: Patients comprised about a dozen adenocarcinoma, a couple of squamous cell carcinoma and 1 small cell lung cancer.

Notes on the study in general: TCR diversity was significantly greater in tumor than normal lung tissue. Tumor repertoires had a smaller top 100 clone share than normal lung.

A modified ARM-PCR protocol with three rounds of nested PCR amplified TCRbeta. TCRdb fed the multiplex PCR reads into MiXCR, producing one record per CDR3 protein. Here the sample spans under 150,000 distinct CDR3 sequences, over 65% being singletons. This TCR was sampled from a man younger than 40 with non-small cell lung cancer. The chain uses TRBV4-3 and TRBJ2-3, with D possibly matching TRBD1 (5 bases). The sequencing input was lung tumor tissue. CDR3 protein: CASSQDATWGVYTQYF. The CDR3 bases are TGCGCCAGCAGCCAAGATGCGACATGGGGCGTGTATACGCAGTATTTT.